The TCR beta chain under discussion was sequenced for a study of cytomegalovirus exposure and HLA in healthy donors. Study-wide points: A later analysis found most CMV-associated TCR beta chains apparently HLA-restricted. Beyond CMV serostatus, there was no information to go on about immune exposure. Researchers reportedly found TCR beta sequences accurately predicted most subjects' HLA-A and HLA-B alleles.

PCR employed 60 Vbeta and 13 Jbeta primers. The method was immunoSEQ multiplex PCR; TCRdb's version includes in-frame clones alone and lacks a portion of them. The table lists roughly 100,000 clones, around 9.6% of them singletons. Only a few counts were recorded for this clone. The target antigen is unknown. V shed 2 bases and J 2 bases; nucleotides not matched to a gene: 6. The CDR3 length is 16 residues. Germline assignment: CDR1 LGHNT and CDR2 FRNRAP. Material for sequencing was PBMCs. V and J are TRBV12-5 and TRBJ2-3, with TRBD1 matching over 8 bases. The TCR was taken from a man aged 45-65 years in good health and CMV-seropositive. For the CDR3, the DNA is TGTGCTAGTGGTTTGCCACGGACAGGGATCACAGATACGCAGTATTTT. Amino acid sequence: CASGLPRTGITDTQYF.